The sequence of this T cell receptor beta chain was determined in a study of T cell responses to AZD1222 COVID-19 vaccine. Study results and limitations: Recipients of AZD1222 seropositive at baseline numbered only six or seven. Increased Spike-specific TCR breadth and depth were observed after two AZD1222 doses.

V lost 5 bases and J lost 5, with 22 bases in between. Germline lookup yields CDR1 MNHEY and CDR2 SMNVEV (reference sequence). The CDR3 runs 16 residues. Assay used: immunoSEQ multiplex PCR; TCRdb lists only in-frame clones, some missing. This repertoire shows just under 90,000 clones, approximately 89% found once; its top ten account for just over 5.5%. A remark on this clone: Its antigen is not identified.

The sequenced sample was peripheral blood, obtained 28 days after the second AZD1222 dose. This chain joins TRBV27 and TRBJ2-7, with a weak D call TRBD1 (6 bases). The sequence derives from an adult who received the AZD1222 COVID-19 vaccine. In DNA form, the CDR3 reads TGTGCCAGCAGTCCGTGGCGCATACAGGGAATGGACGAGCAGTACTTC. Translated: CASSPWRIQGMDEQYF.